This passage covers 9 T cell receptor beta chains from one sample sequenced in a study of T cells in Graves' hyperthyroidism and ophthalmopathy. Amplification targeted TCR beta CDR3 regions from RNA transcripts. Primed by the HTBI set, a first-round RT-PCR was run on the TCR CDR3. MiXCR was run by TCRdb on the multiplex PCR reads, yielding one entry per CDR3 protein. This table holds 250,000 to 400,000 distinct CDR3 sequences, roughly 15% found once. Sequenced material: blood. The receptors derive from a woman aged 40 to 55 with Graves' ophthalmopathy.

The sample holds a few counts of this clonotype. This chain links TRBV5-5 with TRBJ1-2; D possibly corresponds to TRBD1 (6 bases). Germline loops: CDR1 SGHKS, CDR2 YYEKEE (reference sequence). This CDR3 has 14 residues. The V gene lost 4 bases and the J gene lost 10 bases, with 20 bases spanning the gap. The CDR3 nucleotides read TGTGCCAGCAGCCCCCTGACAGGCCCGTCAGCCTACACCTTC. It yields the protein CASSPLTGPSAYTF. The full variable domain, its missing parts supplied by reference TRBV5-5 and TRBJ1-2, is DAGVTQSPTHLIKTRGQQVTLRCSPISGHKSVSWYQQVLGQGPQFIFQYYEKEERGRGNFPDRFSARQFPNYSSELNVNALLLGDSALYLCASSPLTGPSAYTFGSGTRLTVV.

This clonotype was observed at least ten times. The chain has TRBV6-6 and TRBJ1-1; D is perhaps TRBD1 (6 bases). The germline CDR1 and CDR2 sequences are MNHNY and SVGAGI (reference sequence). V lost 2 bases and J 8 bases, leaving 12 bases between the germline ends. The CDR3 runs 13 residues. CDR3 residues: CASSYNGGREAFF. The CDR3, as DNA: TGTGCCAGCAGTTACAACGGGGGGCGAGAAGCTTTCTTT.

V usage is TRBV7-2 and J usage is TRBJ1-2, with TRBD1 matching over 8 bases. CDR1 and CDR2 from the germline V gene are SGHTA and FQGNSA. The junction had 7 bases not matched to a gene; V was cut back by 2 bases and J by 8 bases. The length of the CDR3 is 14 residues. CDR3 coding DNA: TGTGCCAGCAGCTTACAGGGGGCGCGGCTGGGCTACACCTTC. Its translation is CASSLQGARLGYTF.

This clonotype was found many times. The chain carries TRBV6-2 or TRBV6-3 and TRBJ2-1, with D unresolved. Germline V gene sequence: CDR1 MNHEY, CDR2 SVGEGT. Between the trimmed V and J ends, which lost 5 bases and 7 bases, there was a span of 15 bases. This CDR3 comprises 14 residues. The CDR3 here is CASSIPLPSNEQFF. The CDR3 nucleotides are TGTGCCAGCAGTATCCCGCTGCCTTCAAATGAGCAGTTCTTC.

Points on this clonotype: A much larger clone differs from this one at a single base, so this may be a read error. This rearrangement joins TRBV11-2 to TRBJ1-2; weak D call: TRBD1 (5 bases). This CDR3 region has 13 residues. Looked up from germline, CDR1 is SGHAT and CDR2 is FQNNGV. CDR3 in DNA: TGTGCCGGCAGCTTACACAGGACCTATGGCTACACCTTC. It translates to CAGSLHRTYGYTF.

There are many counts of this clonotype. This sequence joins TRBV27 and TRBJ2-1; D unclear. V was shortened by 5 bases and J by 4 bases, with 9 bases between the two germline ends. The CDR3 is 13 residues long. CDR1 and CDR2 (germline): MNHEY, SMNVEV (reference sequence). The CDR3 bases are TGTGCCAGCAGTGTGACGCCATACAATGAGCAGTTCTTC. It is translated as CASSVTPYNEQFF.

The V call is TRBV6-5, the J call TRBJ1-5, with no clear D. This CDR3 comprises 13 residues. Trimming removed 2 bases from V and 4 bases from J, with 6 bases in between. Looked up from germline, CDR1 is MNHEY and CDR2 is SVGAGI. This CDR3 is CASSYRMNQPQHF. In DNA, the CDR3 is TGTGCCAGCAGTTACAGGATGAATCAGCCCCAGCATTTT.

This clonotype was recorded at least ten times. The CDR3 here is CASSEWTVKETQYF. CDR3 in DNA: TGTGCCAGCAGTGAATGGACAGTTAAAGAGACCCAGTACTTC. The chain is built from TRBV6-1 and TRBJ2-5, with D possibly matching TRBD1 (6 bases). CDR3 length: 14 residues. V was trimmed by 2 bases and J by 3 bases, leaving 10 bases between them. The V gene's germline CDR1 is MNHNS and CDR2 SASEGT.

This clonotype came up a few times. This rearrangement joins TRBV11-2 to TRBJ1-6, with no clear D. The CDR3 runs 14 residues. Trimming stripped 4 bases from V and 5 bases from J, with 9 bases between. Germline assignment: CDR1 SGHAT and CDR2 FQNNGV. The CDR3 sequence is CASSSNGDNSPLHF. The CDR3 bases are TGTGCCAGCAGCTCCAACGGGGATAATTCACCCCTCCACTTT.